Included here is one T cell receptor (beta chain) sequence, with context. Its antigen is still unknown. This sample is part of a study of vaccination effects on CD4 cells after COVID-19. Findings and caveats of the study: Convalescent patients in the study were few, and early post-infection timepoints were absent. Marked clonal contraction was seen in infection- and vaccine-induced clones late after vaccination.

In germline, CDR1 is SGHNT, CDR2 YENEEA. After removal of 3 bases from V and 2 bases from J, the junction contained 3 bases not matched to a gene. The CDR3 covers 15 residues. Sequencing followed a ViraFEST assay step that expanded antigen-specific CD4+ T cells with viral peptide pools. Researchers isolated CD4+ T cells once approximately eleven days of culture had elapsed. The vaccine recipients had no prior SARS-CoV-2 infection, with negative nucleocapsid antibodies. Half-medium replacement with IL-2 medium occurred on days 3 and 7. Measured with immunoSEQ multiplex PCR; TCRdb has only the in-frame clones, and not every one. The table has about 22,000 clones, under 85% seen once.

Source: CD4+ T cells from PBMCs cultured with HCoV-NL63 spike peptides, taken before COVID-19 vaccination. This chain joins TRBV11-3 and TRBJ2-1, with 8 bases identical to TRBD2. This clonotype originated in a human donor who received a COVID-19 vaccine. In nucleotides, the CDR3 is TGTGCCAGCAGCTTCAGCGGGGGCCCCTACAATGAGCAGTTCTTC. Translating it yields CASSFSGGPYNEQFF.